This TCR beta chain was identified in a study of blood T cells in healthy people across ages. A second PCR, run for about 7 to 11 cycles, used a sample-barcoded 5' primer plus a J-beta primer mix. TCRdb reprocessed the 5' RACE reads with MiXCR, giving one entry per CDR3 protein. This table holds roughly 720,000 distinct CDR3 sequences, about 55% found once. To note about this clonotype: Its antigen is not known.

Peripheral blood was drawn, around 9.4 milliliters per donor. Between the trimmed V and J ends, which lost 0 bases and 4 bases, there was a span of 18 bases. The germline gives CDR1 DFQATT, CDR2 SNEGSKA (reference sequence). This CDR3 contains 16 residues. General study findings and limits: More naive CD4+ cells and higher diversity were found in long-lived than in aged donors. Estimated diversity, derived from one million T cells, was regarded as an underestimate.

The clonotype was recovered from an elderly man in good health. Source material: blood. V is TRBV20-1 and J is TRBJ1-2, with D possibly TRBD1 on 6 matching bases. CDR3 sequence (DNA): TGCAGTGCTAGAGATCAAGGATCGGGGGCGGGCTATGGCTACACCTTC. As protein: CSARDQGSGAGYGYTF.